This T cell receptor beta chain was retrieved from a study of Graves' ophthalmopathy and Graves' hyperthyroidism. For repertoire sequencing, the TCR beta CDR3 regions were amplified from RNA transcripts. HTBI primers were employed in first-round RT-PCR, then a second-round multiplex PCR followed. MiXCR, applied by TCRdb to the multiplex PCR reads, yields one record per CDR3 protein. In the table there are over a million distinct CDR3 sequences, roughly two fifths of which are singletons. Germline values: CDR1 SGHNT, CDR2 YYREEE (reference sequence). Trimming cost V 4 bases and J 3 bases; bases outside gene matches: 10. This CDR3 has 17 residues. As concerns this clonotype: Its antigen is not known.

Study-wide findings and caveats: A roughly 80% specificity and roughly 90% sensitivity were achieved by a 13-signature model that separated ophthalmopathy from stable hyperthyroidism.

The specimen sequenced was peripheral blood or thyroid tissue (not recorded which). This clonotype was obtained from an adult man with Graves' hyperthyroidism. The V call is TRBV5-4, the J call TRBJ2-2, with TRBD1 matching 9 bases. The CDR3 sequence is CASSGSGTGQYTGELFF. The CDR3 nucleotides are TGTGCCAGCAGCGGATCCGGGACAGGGCAGTACACCGGGGAGCTGTTTTTT.